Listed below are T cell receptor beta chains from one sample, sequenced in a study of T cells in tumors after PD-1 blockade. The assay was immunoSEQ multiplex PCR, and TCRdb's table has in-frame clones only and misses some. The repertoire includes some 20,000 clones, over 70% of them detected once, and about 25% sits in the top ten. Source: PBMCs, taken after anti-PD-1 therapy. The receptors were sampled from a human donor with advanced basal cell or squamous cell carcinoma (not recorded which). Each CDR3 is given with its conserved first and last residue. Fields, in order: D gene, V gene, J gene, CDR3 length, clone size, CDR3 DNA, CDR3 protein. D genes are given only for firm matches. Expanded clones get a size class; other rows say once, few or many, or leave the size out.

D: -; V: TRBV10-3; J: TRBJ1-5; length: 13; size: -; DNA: TGTGCCATCAGTGGTCCAGACAATCAGCCCCAGCATTTT; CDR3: CAISGPDNQPQHF
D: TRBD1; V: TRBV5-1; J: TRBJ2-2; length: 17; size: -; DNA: TGCGCCAGCAGCATCGGACAGGGGGTTGAGAACACCGGGGAGCTGTTTTTT; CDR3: CASSIGQGVENTGELFF
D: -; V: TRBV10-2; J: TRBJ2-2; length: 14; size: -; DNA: TGCGCCAGCAGTGGTGGGGGGTCTGTCGGGGAGCTGTTTTTT; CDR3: CASSGGGSVGELFF
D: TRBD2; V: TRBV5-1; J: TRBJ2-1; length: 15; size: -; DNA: TGCGCCAGCAGCTTGACTAGCGGGATAGGGAATGAGCAGTTCTTC; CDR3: CASSLTSGIGNEQFF
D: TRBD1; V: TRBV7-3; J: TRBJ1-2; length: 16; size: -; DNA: TGTGCCAGCAGCCTTTCGGACAGGAGAGCTAACTATGGCTACACCTTC; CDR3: CASSLSDRRANYGYTF
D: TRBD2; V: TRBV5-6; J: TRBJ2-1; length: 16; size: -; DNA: TGTGCCAGCAGCTTGGGGCGGGAGGTTTCCTACAATGAGCAGTTCTTC; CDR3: CASSLGREVSYNEQFF
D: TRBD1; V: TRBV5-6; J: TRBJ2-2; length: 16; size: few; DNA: TGTGCCAGCAGCTTGGCCAGGCAGGGGGACACCGGGGAGCTGTTTTTT; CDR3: CASSLARQGDTGELFF
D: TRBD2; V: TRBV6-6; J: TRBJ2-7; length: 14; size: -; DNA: TGTGCCAGCAGCAGAGAGCGGGGGGCCTACGAGCAGTACTTC; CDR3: CASSRERGAYEQYF
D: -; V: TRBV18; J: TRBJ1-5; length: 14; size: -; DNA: TGTGCCAGCTCCCCCAGGCACGGCAATCAGCCCCAGCATTTT; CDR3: CASSPRHGNQPQHF
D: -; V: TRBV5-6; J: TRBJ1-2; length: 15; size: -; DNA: TGTGCCAGCAGCCCTTGGGAAGGGAAATACTATGGCTACACCTTC; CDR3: CASSPWEGKYYGYTF
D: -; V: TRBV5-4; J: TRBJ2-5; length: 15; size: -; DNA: TGTGCCAGCAGTCGTGAGGTACAGGGTACAGAGACCCAGTACTTC; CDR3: CASSREVQGTETQYF
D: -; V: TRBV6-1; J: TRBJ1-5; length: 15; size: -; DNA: TGTGCCAGCAGTGAATGGCGGACAGCTAATCAGCCCCAGCATTTT; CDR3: CASSEWRTANQPQHF
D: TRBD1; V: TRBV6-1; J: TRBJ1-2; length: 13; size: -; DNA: TGTGCCAGCAGTCTAGACAGGGGCTATGGCTACACCTTC; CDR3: CASSLDRGYGYTF
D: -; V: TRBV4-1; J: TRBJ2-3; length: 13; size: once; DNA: TGCGCCAGCAGCCAAGATGGACAGACAACGCAGTATTTT; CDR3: CASSQDGQTTQYF
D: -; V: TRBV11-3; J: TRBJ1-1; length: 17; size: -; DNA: TGTGCCAGCAGCTTAGATACTCCTTACAGGTTGAACACTGAAGCTTTCTTT; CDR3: CASSLDTPYRLNTEAFF
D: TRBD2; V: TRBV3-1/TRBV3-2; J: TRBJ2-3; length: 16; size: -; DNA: TGTGCCAGCAGCTGGATAAGCGGGGGGGCTACAGATACGCAGTATTTT; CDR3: CASSWISGGATDTQYF
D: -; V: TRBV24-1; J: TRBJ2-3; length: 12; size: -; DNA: TGTGCCACCAGTGATCCCGCAGATACGCAGTATTTT; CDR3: CATSDPADTQYF
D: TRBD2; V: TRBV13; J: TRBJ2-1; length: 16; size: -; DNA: TGTGCCAGCAGCTTAGTTGGACTAGCGGACTACAATGAGCAGTTCTTC; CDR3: CASSLVGLADYNEQFF
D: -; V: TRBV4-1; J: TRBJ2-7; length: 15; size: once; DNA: TGCGCCAGCAGCCAAACCTACCACTCCACCTACGAGCAGTACTTC; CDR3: CASSQTYHSTYEQYF
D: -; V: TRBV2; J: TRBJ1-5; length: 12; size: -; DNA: TGTGCCAGCAATGACGGTTATCAGCCCCAGCATTTT; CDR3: CASNDGYQPQHF
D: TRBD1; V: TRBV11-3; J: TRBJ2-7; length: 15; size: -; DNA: TGTGCCAGCAGCTTAGAGGGACAGGGGATCCACGAGCAGTACTTC; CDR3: CASSLEGQGIHEQYF
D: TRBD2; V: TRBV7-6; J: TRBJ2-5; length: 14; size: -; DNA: TGTGCCAGCAGCTCGGGAGGGGCTCTTGAGACCCAGTACTTC; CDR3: CASSSGGALETQYF
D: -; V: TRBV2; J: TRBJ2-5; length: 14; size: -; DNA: TGTGCCAGCAGGGTAGACAAAAACCAAGAGACCCAGTACTTC; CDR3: CASRVDKNQETQYF
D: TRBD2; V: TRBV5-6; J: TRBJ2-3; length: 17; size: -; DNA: TGTGCCAGCAGCTCCATCAGTCTAGCGGGACGCACAGATACGCAGTATTTT; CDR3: CASSSISLAGRTDTQYF
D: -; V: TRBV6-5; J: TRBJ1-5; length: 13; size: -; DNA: TGTGCCAGCAGTTTTGGGGCTAGGCAGCCCCAGCATTTT; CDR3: CASSFGARQPQHF
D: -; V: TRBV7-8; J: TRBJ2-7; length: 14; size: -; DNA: TGTGCCAGCAGCCCGCTGACAGGTTCCTACGAGCAGTACTTC; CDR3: CASSPLTGSYEQYF
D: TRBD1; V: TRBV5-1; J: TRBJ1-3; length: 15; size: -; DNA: TGCGCCAGCAGCTTAACAGGGGTTCGTGGAAACACCATATATTTT; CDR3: CASSLTGVRGNTIYF
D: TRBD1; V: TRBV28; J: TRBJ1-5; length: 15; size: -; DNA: TGTGCCAGCAAAAAGGAGAGGGGGCCATCTCAGCCCCAGCATTTT; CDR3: CASKKERGPSQPQHF
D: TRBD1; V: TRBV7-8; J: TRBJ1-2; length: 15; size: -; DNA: TGTGCCAGCAGCTCTAGAACCGGGACAGCGTATGGCTACACCTTC; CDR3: CASSSRTGTAYGYTF
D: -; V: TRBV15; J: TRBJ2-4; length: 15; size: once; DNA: TGTGCCACCAGCAGTGGCAAGGAATTAGTAAACATTCAGTACTTC; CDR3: CATSSGKELVNIQYF
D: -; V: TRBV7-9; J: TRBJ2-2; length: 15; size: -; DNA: TGTGCCAGCAGCACAGGACTATCAAACACCGGGGAGCTGTTTTTT; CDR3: CASSTGLSNTGELFF
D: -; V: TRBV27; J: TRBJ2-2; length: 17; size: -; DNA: TGTGCCAGCGCATTGAGGTTGGAGGGATGGGTCTCTGGGGAGCTGTTTTTT; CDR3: CASALRLEGWVSGELFF
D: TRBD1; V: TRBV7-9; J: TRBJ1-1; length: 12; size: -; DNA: TGTGCCAGCAGCCAGGGACAGCTTGAAGCTTTCTTT; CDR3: CASSQGQLEAFF
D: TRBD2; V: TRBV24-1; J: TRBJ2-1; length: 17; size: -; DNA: TGTGCCACCTCTGAACCGGGACTAGCGGGAACAACCAATGAGCAGTTCTTC; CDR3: CATSEPGLAGTTNEQFF
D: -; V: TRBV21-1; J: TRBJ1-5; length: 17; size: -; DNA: TGTGCCATCCCGCCGGGACAGGAGTTGTGTTGGAATCAGCCCCAGCATTTT; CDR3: CAIPPGQELCWNQPQHF
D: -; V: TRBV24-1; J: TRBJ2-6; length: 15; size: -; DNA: TGTGCAAAATGGACGGTAAGCTCTGGGGCCAACGTCCTGACTTTC; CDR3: CAKWTVSSGANVLTF
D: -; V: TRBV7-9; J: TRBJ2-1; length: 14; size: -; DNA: TGTGCCAGCAGCTTAACTCCCGGATACAATGAGCAGTTCTTC; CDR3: CASSLTPGYNEQFF
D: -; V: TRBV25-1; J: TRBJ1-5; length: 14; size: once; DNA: TGTGCCAGCAGGGGTTTGGGGGACAATCAGCCCCAGCATTTT; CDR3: CASRGLGDNQPQHF
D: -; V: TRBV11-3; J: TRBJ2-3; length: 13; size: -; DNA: TGTGCCAGCAGCACCGGACAGACAGATACGCAGTATTTT; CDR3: CASSTGQTDTQYF
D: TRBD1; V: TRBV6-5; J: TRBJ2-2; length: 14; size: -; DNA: TGTGCCAGCCAAAGACAGGGGGACACCGGGGAGCTGTTTTTT; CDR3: CASQRQGDTGELFF
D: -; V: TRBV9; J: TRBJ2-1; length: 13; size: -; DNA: TGTGCCAGCAGCGTAGGACAGTCCTCTGAGCAGTTCTTC; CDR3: CASSVGQSSEQFF
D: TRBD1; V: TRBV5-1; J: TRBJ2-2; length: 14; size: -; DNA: TGCGCCAGCAGCGAGCAGGGGGACACCGGGGAGCTGTTTTTT; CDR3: CASSEQGDTGELFF
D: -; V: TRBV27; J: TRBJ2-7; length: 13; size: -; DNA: TGTGCCAGCAGAACCTCTTACAGGGACGAGCAGTACTTC; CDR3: CASRTSYRDEQYF
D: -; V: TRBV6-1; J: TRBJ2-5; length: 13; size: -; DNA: TGTGCCAGCAGTGAAGCCGGGACTGGGACCCAGTACTTC; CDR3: CASSEAGTGTQYF
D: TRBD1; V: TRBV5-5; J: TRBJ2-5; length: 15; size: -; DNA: TGTGCCAGCAGCGTCCGGGACAGGGGGAGAGAGACCCAGTACTTC; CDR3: CASSVRDRGRETQYF
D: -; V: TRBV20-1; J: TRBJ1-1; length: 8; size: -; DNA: TGCAGTGCTACATCAGGCGACTTT; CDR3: CSATSGDF
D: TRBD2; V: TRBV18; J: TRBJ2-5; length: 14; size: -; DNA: TGTGCCAGCTCACCAGGGAGGGACCAAGAGACCCAGTACTTC; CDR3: CASSPGRDQETQYF
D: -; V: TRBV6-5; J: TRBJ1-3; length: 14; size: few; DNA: TGTGCCAGCAGGCTACAGGGAGGAGGAAACACCATATATTTT; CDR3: CASRLQGGGNTIYF
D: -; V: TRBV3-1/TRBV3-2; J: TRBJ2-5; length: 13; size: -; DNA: TGTGCCAGCAGCCTCGGGGGAGGAGAGACCCAGTACTTC; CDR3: CASSLGGGETQYF
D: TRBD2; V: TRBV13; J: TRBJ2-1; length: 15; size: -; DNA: TGTGCCAGCAGCTTGGGACTAGCGGGGGGGAATGAGCAGTTCTTC; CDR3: CASSLGLAGGNEQFF